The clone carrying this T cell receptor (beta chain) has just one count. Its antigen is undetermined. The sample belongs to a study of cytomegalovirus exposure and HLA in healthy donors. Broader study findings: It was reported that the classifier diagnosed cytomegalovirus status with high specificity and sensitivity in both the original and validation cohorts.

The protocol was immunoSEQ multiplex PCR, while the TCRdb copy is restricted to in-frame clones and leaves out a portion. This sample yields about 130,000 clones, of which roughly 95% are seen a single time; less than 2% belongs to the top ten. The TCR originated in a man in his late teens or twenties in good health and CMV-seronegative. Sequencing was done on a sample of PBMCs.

The CDR3 DNA is TGTGCCAGCAGTTACTCCAAGAGGTGGACCGGGGAGCTGTTTTTT. Translating it yields CASSYSKRWTGELFF. V and J are TRBV6-5 and TRBJ2-2; D ambiguous. Germline lookup yields CDR1 MNHEY and CDR2 SVGAGI. Trimming took off 0 bases at V and 5 bases at J, with 10 bases between the two ends. The CDR3 has 15 amino acids.